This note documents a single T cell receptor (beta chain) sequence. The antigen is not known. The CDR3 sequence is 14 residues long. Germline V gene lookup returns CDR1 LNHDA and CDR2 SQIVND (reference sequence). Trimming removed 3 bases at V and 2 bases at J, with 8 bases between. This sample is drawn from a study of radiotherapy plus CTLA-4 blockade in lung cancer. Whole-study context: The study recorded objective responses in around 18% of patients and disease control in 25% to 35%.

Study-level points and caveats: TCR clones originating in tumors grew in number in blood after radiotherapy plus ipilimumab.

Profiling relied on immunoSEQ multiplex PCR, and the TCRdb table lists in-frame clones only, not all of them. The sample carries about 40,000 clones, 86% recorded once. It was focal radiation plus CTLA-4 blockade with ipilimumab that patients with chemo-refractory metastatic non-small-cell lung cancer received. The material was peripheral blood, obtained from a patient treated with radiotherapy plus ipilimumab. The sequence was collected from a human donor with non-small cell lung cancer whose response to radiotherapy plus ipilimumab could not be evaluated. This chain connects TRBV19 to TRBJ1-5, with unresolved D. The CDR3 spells CASSIVEGNQPQHF. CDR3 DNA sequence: TGTGCCAGTAGTATTGTTGAGGGCAATCAGCCCCAGCATTTT.